A single sample is the source of the 10 T cell receptor beta chains below, sequenced in a study of PD-1 blockade in classical Hodgkin lymphoma. The protocol was immunoSEQ multiplex PCR, while the TCRdb copy is restricted to in-frame clones and leaves out a portion. This table holds nearly 60,000 clones, approximately 89% found once. Following autologous stem cell transplantation, relapse occurred in every patient, and exposure to brentuximab vedotin varied. The specimen comprised peripheral blood mononuclear cells (PBMCs), sampled before the second cycle of nivolumab. The receptors shown here come from a human donor with classical Hodgkin lymphoma.

The chain uses TRBV5-8 and TRBJ2-1, with 7 bases fitting TRBD2. V was pared by 3 bases and J by 4 bases, with 7 bases of the junction left unmatched. CDR3 length equals 15 residues. CDR1 and CDR2 (germline): SGHTS, YDEGEE. The CDR3 here is CASSSSGTFYNEQFF. CDR3 DNA: TGTGCCAGCAGCTCGAGCGGGACTTTTTACAATGAGCAGTTCTTC.

The V call is TRBV25-1, the J call TRBJ2-5; 7 bases fit TRBD2. CDR1 and CDR2 (germline): MGHDK, SYGVNS. This CDR3 is 15 amino acids long. Trimming removed 2 bases from V and 3 bases from J; junction bases left unmatched: 6. The CDR3 reads CASSEQPSGEETQYF. CDR3 in DNA: TGTGCCAGCAGTGAACAGCCTAGCGGAGAAGAGACCCAGTACTTC.

J is TRBJ2-7 and V is TRBV6-1; D unclear. Germline lookup yields CDR1 MNHNS and CDR2 SASEGT. CDR3 length: 13 amino acids. The V end was cut by 7 bases, the J end by 2 bases, with 12 bases between. Written as DNA, the CDR3 is TGTGCCAGCACGCTAGGCATTACCTACGAGCAGTACTTC. Translated, it gives CASTLGITYEQYF.

The DNA for the CDR3 is TGTGCCAGCAGCTTAGGCCCGAGCGGGAGGGCCGGGGACATCCAAGAGACCCAGTACTTC. Translating it yields CASSLGPSGRAGDIQETQYF. The rearrangement uses TRBV9 and TRBJ2-5; 10 positions agree with TRBD2. V dropped 4 bases and J dropped 1; count of bases not matched to a gene: 19. The CDR3 is 20 amino acids. The germline V gene encodes CDR1 SGDLS and CDR2 YYNGEE. Based on the CDR3 plus reference TRBV9 and TRBJ2-5, the full variable domain is DSGVTQTPKHLITATGQRVTLRCSPRSGDLSVYWYQQSLDQGLQFLIQYYNGEERAKGNILERFSAQQFPDLHSELNLSSLELGDSALYFCASSLGPSGRAGDIQETQYFGPGTRLLVL.

In this sample, this clone turned up once. The chain recombines TRBV5-1 with TRBJ1-6; a possible D gene is TRBD1 (6 bases). Germline V lookup: CDR1 SGHRS, CDR2 YFSETQ. The CDR3 loop spans 18 amino acids. The V end lost 4 bases, the J end lost 0 bases, and 17 bases lay between the germline ends. This CDR3 reads CASSPRVGGSSYNSPLHF. The DNA for the CDR3 is TGCGCCAGCAGCCCCAGGGTAGGGGGAAGCTCCTATAATTCACCCCTCCACTTT.

This clone was counted once. The chain has TRBV29-1 and TRBJ2-2; 8 bases are a match to TRBD2. The germline V gene has CDR1 SQVTM and CDR2 ANQGSEA. The CDR3 covers 14 residues. The V segment lost 1 base and the J segment 7 bases; nucleotides outside the gene matches: 5. The DNA for the CDR3 is TGCAGCGTTGAAGCCGGGACTAGGGGCGGGGAGCTGTTTTTT. Translating it yields CSVEAGTRGGELFF.

V usage is TRBV4-3 and J usage is TRBJ2-7; D might be TRBD1 (6 bases). CDR1 and CDR2 (germline): LGHNA, YSLEER. The V end was cut by 2 bases, the J end by 5 bases, with 10 bases between. The CDR3 spans 13 residues. The CDR3 bases are TGCGCCAGCAGCCAACGGACAGTAGACGAGCAGTACTTC. Translation: CASSQRTVDEQYF.

This rearrangement joins TRBV4-3 to TRBJ2-1; D remains unclear. Germline V gene data show CDR1 as LGHNA and CDR2 as YSLEER. V was shortened by 1 base and J by 4 bases, with 8 bases between the two germline ends. The CDR3 totals 14 residues. The DNA of the CDR3 is TGCGCCAGCAGCCAAGGATTGGGATACAATGAGCAGTTCTTC. It yields the protein CASSQGLGYNEQFF.

The gene calls are TRBV18 and TRBJ1-6; TRBD1 aligns across 11 bases. The CDR3 consists of 15 residues. V was pared by 5 bases and J by 11 bases, with 8 bases of the junction left unmatched. Germline V CDR1 and CDR2: KGHSH, LQKENI. The DNA for the CDR3 is TGTGCCAGCTCAAGGGCTCCGGGACAGGGGGCACCCCTCCACTTT. Protein sequence: CASSRAPGQGAPLHF.

V usage is TRBV7-2 and J usage is TRBJ2-3; 10 bases fit TRBD2. Looked up from germline, CDR1 is SGHTA and CDR2 is FQGNSA. J gave up 0 bases and V 5 bases, and 8 bases lay outside the gene matches. The CDR3 is 17 residues long. CDR3 residues: CASSPWTSGTSTDTQYF. Written as DNA, the CDR3 is TGTGCCAGCAGCCCCTGGACTAGCGGCACTAGCACAGATACGCAGTATTTT.